Listed here are 27 T cell receptor beta chains from one sample, sequenced in a study of STAT3 mutations in large granular lymphocyte leukemia. Study observations and caveats: Every T-cell large granular lymphocyte leukemia patient had at least one immunodominant TCR beta clonotype.

For these receptors, no antigen is known. TCRdb's table, derived via immunoSEQ multiplex PCR, lists solely in-frame clones and lacks some. The sample includes about 13,000 clones, roughly 85% of them seen just once. Source material: PBMCs. The receptors derive from a human donor with T large granular lymphocyte leukemia. Some clones in this sample may be carry-over from other donors' samples.

J is TRBJ1-5 and V is TRBV28, with a possible D match to TRBD1 (6 bases). V was cut by 11 bases and J by 2 bases, with 13 bases left in between. The CDR3 sequence is 13 residues long. In germline, CDR1 is MDHEN, CDR2 SYDVKM. The CDR3 loop reads CAATGRRNQPQHF. The CDR3 coding sequence is TGTGCCGCAACAGGGCGGCGCAATCAGCCCCAGCATTTT.

The J gene is TRBJ2-7, the V gene TRBV13; 7 bases line up with TRBD2. The germline CDR1 and CDR2 sequences are PRHDT and FYEKMQ (reference sequence). The CDR3 loop spans 15 amino acids. Trimming cost V 5 bases and J 2 bases; bases outside gene matches: 9. The CDR3 DNA reads TGTGCCAGCAGCCAGGGAGGGTACAGGACCTACGAGCAGTACTTC. As protein: CASSQGGYRTYEQYF.

The chain recombines TRBV19 with TRBJ1-1; D gene ambiguous. This CDR3 region has 13 residues. V was clipped by 9 bases and J by 0 bases, with 11 bases between them. Germline CDR1 is LNHDA and CDR2 is SQIVND (reference sequence). This CDR3 reads CASAPHMNTEAFF. The CDR3 bases are TGTGCCAGCGCACCCCACATGAACACTGAAGCTTTCTTT.

The chain joins TRBV5-1 to TRBJ2-2; D unclear. CDR1 and CDR2 from the germline V gene are SGHRS and YFSETQ. Trimming removed 4 bases from V and 0 bases from J, with 10 bases in between. The length of the CDR3 is 15 residues. As DNA, the CDR3 is TGCGCCAGCAGCCCCGGCCGAACGAACACCGGGGAGCTGTTTTTT. The encoded protein is CASSPGRTNTGELFF.

Only a few counts were recorded for this clone. The genes are TRBV4-1 and TRBJ2-7; 7 nucleotides match TRBD1. J lost 2 bases, V lost 4 bases, and 2 bases had no gene match. The CDR3 is 13 amino acids. Germline CDR1 and CDR2: MGHRA and YSYEKL. This CDR3 reads CASSPGQPYEQYF. In DNA, the CDR3 is TGCGCCAGCAGCCCGGGACAGCCCTACGAGCAGTACTTC.

CDR3 residues: CASSPGIWGEQYF. The DNA of the CDR3 is TGTGCCAGCAGCCCAGGGATTTGGGGGGAGCAGTACTTC. The V gene is TRBV6-6, the J gene TRBJ2-7; D may match TRBD1 or TRBD2 (5 bases each). V lost 6 bases and J 7 bases, leaving 16 bases between the germline ends. CDR3 length: 13 residues. The germline CDR1 and CDR2 sequences are MNHNY and SVGAGI (reference sequence).

The chain joins TRBV28 to TRBJ1-1; D is perhaps TRBD1 (6 bases). The CDR3 consists of 14 residues. The V and J ends lost 6 bases and 1 base respectively, with 12 bases between them. CDR1 and CDR2 (germline): MDHEN, SYDVKM. This CDR3 is CASRTGHANTEAFF. The CDR3 nucleotides are TGTGCCAGCAGGACGGGACACGCGAACACTGAAGCTTTCTTT. Looking up the rest from reference TRBV28 and TRBJ1-1 gives the full variable domain: DVKVTQSSRYLVKRTGEKVFLECVQDMDHENMFWYRQDPGLGLRLIYFSYDVKMKEKGDIPEGYSVSREKKERFSLILESASTNQTSMYLCASRTGHANTEAFFGQGTRLTVV.

This clone was observed a few times. For the CDR3, the DNA is TGTGCCAGCAGTGAAGGAGGACAGGGTAATTCACCCCTCCACTTT. Its protein is CASSEGGQGNSPLHF. The chain combines TRBV6-1 with TRBJ1-6, with 8 bases aligning to TRBD1. V lost 1 base to trimming and J lost 6 bases; unmatched junction nucleotides: 2. Germline CDR1 reads MNHNS; CDR2 reads SASEGT. The CDR3 runs 15 residues.

The rearrangement uses TRBV6-1 and TRBJ1-4; 9 positions agree with TRBD1. The trim removed 4 bases at V and 8 bases at J, leaving 5 bases unmatched. CDR3 length equals 14 residues. The V gene's germline CDR1 is MNHNS and CDR2 SASEGT. The CDR3 sequence: CASSVDRGSEKLFF. The CDR3 DNA is TGTGCCAGCAGTGTGGACAGGGGAAGCGAAAAACTGTTTTTT.

The chain couples TRBV9 to TRBJ1-3, with unresolved D. The CDR3 runs 15 residues. Trimming left V 4 bases short and J 0 bases short, with 11 bases between. Germline V gives CDR1 SGDLS, CDR2 YYNGEE. CDR3 loop: CASSPLWGSGNTIYF. The CDR3 DNA follows: TGTGCCAGCAGCCCTCTTTGGGGCTCTGGAAACACCATATATTTT.

CDR3 in DNA: TGTGCCAGCAGTTACTCCCTCGGCGGGGAGCTGTTTTTT. Amino acids: CASSYSLGGELFF. The chain combines TRBV6-6 with TRBJ2-2; no definite D call. Trimming pared 0 bases from V and 7 bases from J, leaving 6 bases between. The germline V gene encodes CDR1 MNHNY and CDR2 SVGAGI (reference sequence). The CDR3 consists of 13 residues.

The chain is built from TRBV25-1 and TRBJ1-2, with TRBD1 as a possible D gene (6 bases). The CDR3 covers 15 residues. Germline loops: CDR1 MGHDK, CDR2 SYGVNS. V was clipped by 1 base and J by 5 bases, with 14 bases between them. The CDR3 sequence is CASSESGARRYGYTF. CDR3 nucleotide sequence: TGTGCCAGCAGTGAATCGGGGGCCAGGCGGTATGGCTACACCTTC.

The chain links TRBV7-3 to TRBJ1-2; TRBD1 might be the D (6 bases). Trimming pared 5 bases from V and 8 bases from J, leaving 15 bases between. This CDR3 has 13 amino acids. Germline V gene lookup returns CDR1 SGHTA and CDR2 FQGTGA. CDR3 DNA: TGTGCCAGCAGCCCCATAGGGGGTGGCGGCTACACCTTC. Translating gives CASSPIGGGGYTF.

This clone was seen only a few times. This chain uses TRBV5-1 with TRBJ2-2, with no clear D. The CDR3 is 15 residues long. V lost 1 base to trimming and J lost 4 bases, with 11 bases between them. CDR1 and CDR2 (germline): SGHRS, YFSETQ. The CDR3 is CASSLLDETTGELFF. For the CDR3, the DNA is TGCGCCAGCAGCTTGTTAGACGAGACCACCGGGGAGCTGTTTTTT.

The V call is TRBV11-2, the J call TRBJ2-3; D is perhaps TRBD2 (5 bases). CDR3 length: 13 amino acids. Trimming took 4 bases from V and 9 from J, leaving 14 bases between them. Germline CDR1 reads SGHAT; CDR2 reads FQNNGV. The CDR3: CASSSPDFTTQYF. CDR3 nucleotides: TGTGCCAGCAGCTCCCCGGACTTCACCACGCAGTATTTT.

The gene calls are TRBV5-4 and TRBJ2-7, with D perhaps being TRBD1 or TRBD2 (6 bases each). This CDR3 spans 15 amino acids. The germline V gene encodes CDR1 SGHNT and CDR2 YYREEE (reference sequence). V was pared by 2 bases and J by 4 bases, with 16 bases between. Written as DNA, the CDR3 is TGTGCCAGCAGCTTTGGGGGCGGGGCTCCGTACGAGCAGTACGTC. As protein: CASSFGGGAPYEQYV.

V and J are TRBV18 and TRBJ1-5; D uncertain. Deletions cut 4 bases from V and 10 bases from J, with 11 bases between. Germline CDR1 reads KGHSH; CDR2 reads LQKENI. This CDR3 region has 12 residues. DNA of the CDR3: TGTGCCAGCTCACGCGGACCGGAACCCCAGCATTTT. This codes for CASSRGPEPQHF.

The chain combines TRBV19 with TRBJ2-3; D unclear. V was cut by 7 bases and J by 0 bases, with 8 bases left in between. This CDR3 is built from 13 residues. The germline CDR1 and CDR2 sequences are LNHDA and SQIVND (reference sequence). The CDR3 DNA is TGTGCCAGTACTACAGCTAGCACAGATACGCAGTATTTT. This encodes CASTTASTDTQYF.

The chain links TRBV5-6 to TRBJ1-2; D is possibly TRBD1 (5 bases). This CDR3 region has 15 residues. CDR1 SGHDT and CDR2 YYEEEE come from the germline V gene. Trimming shortened V by 0 bases and J by 2 bases, and 11 bases separated the two germline ends. CDR3 loop: CASSLGRGVNYGYTF. The DNA for the CDR3 is TGTGCCAGCAGCTTGGGGAGGGGAGTGAACTATGGCTACACCTTC.

V gene TRBV7-2 combines with J gene TRBJ1-2, with 7 bases fitting TRBD1. Losses at the gene ends were 5 bases for V and 6 bases for J; bases not matched to a gene: 15. The CDR3 is 16 residues long. CDR1 is SGHTA and CDR2 is FQGNSA in the germline V gene. The CDR3 loop reads CASSPRGLTGIDGYTF. In nucleotides, the CDR3 is TGTGCCAGCAGCCCGCGGGGGCTGACAGGGATTGATGGCTACACCTTC.

The V call is TRBV5-4, the J call TRBJ2-5; weak D call: TRBD1 (6 bases). This CDR3 has 14 residues. In germline, CDR1 is SGHNT, CDR2 YYREEE (reference sequence). V was clipped by 4 bases and J by 1 base, with 11 bases between them. The CDR3 loop is CASSLDRIQETQYF. The CDR3 nucleotides read TGTGCCAGCAGCCTCGACAGGATCCAAGAGACCCAGTACTTC. The complete variable domain, with remaining parts taken from reference TRBV5-4 and TRBJ2-5, reads ETGVTQSPTHLIKTRGQQVTLRCSSQSGHNTVSWYQQALGQGPQFIFQYYREEENGRGNFPPRFSGLQFPNYSSELNVNALELDDSALYLCASSLDRIQETQYFGPGTRLLVL.

V usage is TRBV6-6 and J usage is TRBJ2-2, with 9 bases lining up with TRBD1. Trimming cost V 5 bases and J 5 bases; bases outside gene matches: 9. CDR1 MNHNY and CDR2 SVGAGI come from the germline V gene (reference sequence). There are 16 residues in the CDR3. In DNA form, the CDR3 reads TGTGCCAGCAGTCGGGGACAGGGCCAGTTAACCGGGGAGCTGTTTTTT. Translation: CASSRGQGQLTGELFF.

CDR3 DNA sequence: TGTGCCAGCAGTGACAGGGGGCTAGAAACTGAAGCTTTCTTT. Protein: CASSDRGLETEAFF. The V gene is TRBV27, the J gene TRBJ1-1, with 10 bases that match TRBD1. The trim removed 5 bases at V and 5 bases at J, leaving 5 bases unmatched. Per germline, CDR1 MNHEY and CDR2 SMNVEV (reference sequence). This CDR3 is built from 14 residues.

The rearrangement links TRBV5-4 to TRBJ1-1; 7 positions match TRBD1. Losses at the gene ends were 4 bases for V and 7 bases for J; bases not matched to a gene: 10. Germline V lookup: CDR1 SGHNT, CDR2 YYREEE (reference sequence). The CDR3 is made up of 14 amino acids. The CDR3 loop reads CASSPDPTGFEAFF. CDR3 bases: TGTGCCAGCAGCCCGGATCCGACAGGGTTTGAAGCTTTCTTT.

The chain uses TRBV28 and TRBJ2-3; 11 bases fit TRBD2. Trimming removed 6 bases from V and 2 bases from J; junction bases left unmatched: 10. The germline CDR1 and CDR2 sequences are MDHEN and SYDVKM. This CDR3 region has 17 residues. The CDR3 sequence: CASSRLAGLKYTDTQYF. The CDR3, as DNA: TGTGCCAGCAGCCGACTAGCGGGGCTCAAGTACACAGATACGCAGTATTTT.

V and J are TRBV25-1 and TRBJ2-1; D is unresolved. Deletions cut 3 bases from V and 10 bases from J, with 22 bases between. The V gene's germline CDR1 is MGHDK and CDR2 SYGVNS. This CDR3 comprises 16 residues. CDR3 protein: CASSDGSSPQKEEQFF. The DNA for the CDR3 is TGTGCCAGCAGTGACGGTAGCTCTCCGCAGAAAGAAGAGCAGTTCTTC.

This clone has more than one count but fewer than ten. The rearrangement joins TRBV6-1 to TRBJ1-1; no reliable D call. From germline, CDR1 is MNHNS and CDR2 SASEGT. The V end was cut by 5 bases, the J end by 1 base, with 8 bases between. The CDR3 is 13 amino acids. CDR3 in DNA: TGTGCCAGCAGTTCTTTGGGGAACACTGAAGCTTTCTTT. Translated, it gives CASSSLGNTEAFF.